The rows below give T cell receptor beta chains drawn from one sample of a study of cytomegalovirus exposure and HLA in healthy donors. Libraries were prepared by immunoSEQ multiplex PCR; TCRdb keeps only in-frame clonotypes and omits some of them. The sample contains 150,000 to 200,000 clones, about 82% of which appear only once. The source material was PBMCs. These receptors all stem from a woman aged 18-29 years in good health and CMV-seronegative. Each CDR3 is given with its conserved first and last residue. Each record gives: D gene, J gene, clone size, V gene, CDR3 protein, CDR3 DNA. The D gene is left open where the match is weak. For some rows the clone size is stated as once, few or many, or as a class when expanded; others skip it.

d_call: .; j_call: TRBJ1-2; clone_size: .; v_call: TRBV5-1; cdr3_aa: CASSGTDSLLYGYTF; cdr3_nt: TGCGCCAGCAGCGGCACAGACAGTCTACTGTATGGCTACACCTTC
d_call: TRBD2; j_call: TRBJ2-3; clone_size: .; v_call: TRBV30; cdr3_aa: CAWRVGTSGARTDTQYF; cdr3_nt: TGTGCCTGGAGAGTCGGGACTAGCGGGGCTCGAACAGATACGCAGTATTTT
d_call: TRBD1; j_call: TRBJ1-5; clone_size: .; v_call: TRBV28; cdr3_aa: CASSLLPGTADQPQHF; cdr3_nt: TGTGCCAGCAGTTTACTCCCCGGGACAGCAGATCAGCCCCAGCATTTT
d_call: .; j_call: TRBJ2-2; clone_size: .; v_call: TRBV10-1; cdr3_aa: CASSDSYTGELFF; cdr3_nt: TGCGCCAGCAGCGACTCGTACACCGGGGAGCTGTTTTTT
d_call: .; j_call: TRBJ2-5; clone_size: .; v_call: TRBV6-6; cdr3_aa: CASSYGSGNIEYF; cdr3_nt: TGTGCCAGCAGTTACGGGTCAGGGAATATTGAGTACTTC
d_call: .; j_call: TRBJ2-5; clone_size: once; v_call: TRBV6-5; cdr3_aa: CASSYTGEETQYF; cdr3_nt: TGTGCCAGCAGTTACACGGGGGAGGAGACCCAGTACTTC
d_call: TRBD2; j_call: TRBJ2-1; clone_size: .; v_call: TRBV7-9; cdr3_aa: CASSSWTSGSNNEQFF; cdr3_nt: TGTGCCAGCAGCTCCTGGACTAGCGGGAGTAACAATGAGCAGTTCTTC
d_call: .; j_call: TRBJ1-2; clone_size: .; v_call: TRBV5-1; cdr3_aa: CASSTPGESSYTF; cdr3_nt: TGCGCCAGCAGCACCCCGGGAGAATCCAGCTACACCTTC
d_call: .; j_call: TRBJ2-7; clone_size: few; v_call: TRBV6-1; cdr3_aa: CASSAWTAEVDEQYF; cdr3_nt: TGTGCCAGCAGTGCTTGGACGGCGGAGGTCGACGAGCAGTACTTC
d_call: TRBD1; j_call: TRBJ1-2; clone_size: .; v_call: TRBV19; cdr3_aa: CASRDRQGNYGYTF; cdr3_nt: TGTGCCAGTAGGGACCGACAGGGTAACTATGGCTACACCTTC
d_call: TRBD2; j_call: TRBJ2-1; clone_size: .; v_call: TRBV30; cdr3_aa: CAWQRGLYEQFF; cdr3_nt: TGTGCCTGGCAGCGGGGACTTTATGAGCAGTTCTTC
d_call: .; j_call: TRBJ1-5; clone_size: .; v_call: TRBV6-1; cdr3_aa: CASSAPVRGSNQPQHF; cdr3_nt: TGTGCCAGCAGTGCACCCGTACGGGGGAGCAATCAGCCCCAGCATTTT
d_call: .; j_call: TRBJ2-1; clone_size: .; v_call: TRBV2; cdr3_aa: CASSSITSYPSYNEQFF; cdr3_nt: TGTGCCAGCAGCTCAATCACTAGCTATCCTTCCTACAATGAGCAGTTCTTC
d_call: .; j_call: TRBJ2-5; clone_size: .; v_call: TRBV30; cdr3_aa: CAWRTGRSVETQYF; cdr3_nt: TGTGCCTGGAGGACAGGGAGGTCAGTAGAGACCCAGTACTTC
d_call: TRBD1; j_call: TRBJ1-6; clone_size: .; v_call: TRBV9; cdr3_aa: CASSGTGSPSSYNSPLHF; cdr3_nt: TGTGCCAGCAGCGGGACAGGGAGTCCGAGCTCCTATAATTCACCCCTCCACTTT
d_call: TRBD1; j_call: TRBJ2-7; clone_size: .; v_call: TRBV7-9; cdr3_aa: CASRHSSGQGSLYEQYF; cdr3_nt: TGTGCCAGCAGACATTCGTCTGGACAGGGATCTCTTTACGAGCAGTACTTC
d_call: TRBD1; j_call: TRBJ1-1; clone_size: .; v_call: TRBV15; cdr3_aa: CATKQGGRVLEAFF; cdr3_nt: TGTGCCACAAAGCAAGGGGGCAGGGTGCTTGAAGCTTTCTTT
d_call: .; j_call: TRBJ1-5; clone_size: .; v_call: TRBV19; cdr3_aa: CASSIPRQNQPQHF; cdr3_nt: TGTGCCAGTAGTATCCCTCGACAGAATCAGCCCCAGCATTTT
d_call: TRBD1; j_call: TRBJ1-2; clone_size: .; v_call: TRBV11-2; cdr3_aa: CASRRGPANYGYTF; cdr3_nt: TGTGCCAGCAGAAGGGGGCCCGCTAACTATGGCTACACCTTC
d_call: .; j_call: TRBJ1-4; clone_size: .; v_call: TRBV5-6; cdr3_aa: CASSPRGTQGGEKLFF; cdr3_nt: TGTGCCAGCAGCCCGAGGGGGACACAGGGTGGAGAAAAACTGTTTTTT
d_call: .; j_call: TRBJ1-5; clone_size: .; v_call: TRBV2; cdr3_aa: CASSEGAASNQPQHF; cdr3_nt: TGTGCCAGCAGTGAAGGGGCAGCAAGCAATCAGCCCCAGCATTTT
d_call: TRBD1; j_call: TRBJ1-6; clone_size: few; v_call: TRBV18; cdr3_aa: CASSPGTGLYSPLHF; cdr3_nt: TGTGCCAGCTCACCCGGGACAGGCCTCTATTCACCCCTCCACTTT
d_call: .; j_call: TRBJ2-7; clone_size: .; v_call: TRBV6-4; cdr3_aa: CASSDNGLEQYF; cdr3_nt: TGTGCCAGCAGTGACAATGGGCTCGAGCAGTACTTC
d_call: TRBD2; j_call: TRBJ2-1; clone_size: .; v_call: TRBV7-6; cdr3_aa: CASSLGLAGVSYNEQFF; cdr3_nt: TGTGCCAGCAGCCTAGGACTAGCGGGAGTCTCCTACAATGAGCAGTTCTTC
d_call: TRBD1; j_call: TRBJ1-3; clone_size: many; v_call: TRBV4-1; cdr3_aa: CASSPRQGAAGNTIYF; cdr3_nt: TGCGCCAGCAGCCCTCGACAGGGGGCGGCTGGAAACACCATATATTTT
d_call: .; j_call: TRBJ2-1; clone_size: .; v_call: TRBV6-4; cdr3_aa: CASSREYNEQFF; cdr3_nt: TGTGCCAGCAGTCGGGAGTACAATGAGCAGTTCTTC
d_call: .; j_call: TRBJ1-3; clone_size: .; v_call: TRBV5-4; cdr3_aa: CASSLDSFFSGNTIYF; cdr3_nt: TGTGCCAGCAGCTTGGACAGTTTCTTCTCTGGAAACACCATATATTTT
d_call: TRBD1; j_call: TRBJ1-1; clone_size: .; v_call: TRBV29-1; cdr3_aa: CSGEGGTGVEAFF; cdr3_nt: TGCAGCGGAGAGGGAGGGACAGGGGTGGAAGCTTTCTTT
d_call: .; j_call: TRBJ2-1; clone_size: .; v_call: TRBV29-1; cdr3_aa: CSVALSGNEQFF; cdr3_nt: TGCAGCGTTGCCCTTAGCGGCAATGAGCAGTTCTTC
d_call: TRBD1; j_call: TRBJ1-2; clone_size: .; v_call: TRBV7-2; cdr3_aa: CASSLAGTGGAGGYTF; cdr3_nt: TGTGCCAGCAGCTTGGCCGGGACAGGGGGCGCGGGTGGCTACACCTTC
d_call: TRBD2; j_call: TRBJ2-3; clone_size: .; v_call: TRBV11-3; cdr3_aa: CASSFSLAGNTDTQYF; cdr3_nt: TGTGCCAGCAGCTTCAGTCTAGCGGGGAACACAGATACGCAGTATTTT
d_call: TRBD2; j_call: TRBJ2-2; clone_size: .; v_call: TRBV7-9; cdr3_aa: CASSLPSGGQNTGELFF; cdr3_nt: TGTGCCAGCAGCCTACCGAGCGGGGGCCAGAACACCGGGGAGCTGTTTTTT
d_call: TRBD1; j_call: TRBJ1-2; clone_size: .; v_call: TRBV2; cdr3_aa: CASSVIETGSGYTF; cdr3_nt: TGTGCCAGCAGTGTAATTGAGACAGGGAGTGGCTACACCTTC
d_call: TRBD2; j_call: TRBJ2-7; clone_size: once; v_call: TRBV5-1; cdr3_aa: CASSSVAGAHVSSGEQYF; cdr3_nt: TGCGCCAGCAGCTCCGTAGCGGGAGCGCATGTTTCCTCGGGCGAGCAGTACTTC
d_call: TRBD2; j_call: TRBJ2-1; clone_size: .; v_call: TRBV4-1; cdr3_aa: CASSHPGITSGGYNEQFF; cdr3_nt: TGCGCCAGCAGCCACCCTGGGATCACTAGCGGGGGGTACAATGAGCAGTTCTTC
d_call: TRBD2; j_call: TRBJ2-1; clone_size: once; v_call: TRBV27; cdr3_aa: CASSVTSGRAFPEQFF; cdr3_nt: TGTGCCAGCAGTGTCACTAGCGGGAGGGCCTTTCCTGAGCAGTTCTTC
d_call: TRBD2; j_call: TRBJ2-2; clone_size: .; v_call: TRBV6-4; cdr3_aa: CASSESLGAGAGELFF; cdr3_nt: TGTGCCAGCAGTGAGTCCCTGGGAGCGGGAGCCGGGGAGCTGTTTTTT
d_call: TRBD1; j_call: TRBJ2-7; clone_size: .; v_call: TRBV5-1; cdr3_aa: CASSLEGQPSYEQYF; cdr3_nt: TGCGCCAGCAGCTTGGAGGGACAGCCGAGCTACGAGCAGTACTTC
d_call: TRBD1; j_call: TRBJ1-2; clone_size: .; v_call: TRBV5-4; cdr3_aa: CASSQTGTGSTNYGYTF; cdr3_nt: TGTGCCAGCAGCCAAACCGGGACAGGGTCTACTAACTATGGCTACACCTTC
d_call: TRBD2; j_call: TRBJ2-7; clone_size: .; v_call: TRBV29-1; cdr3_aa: CSVAYLAVSYEQYF; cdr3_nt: TGCAGCGTTGCTTACCTAGCGGTCTCCTACGAGCAGTACTTC
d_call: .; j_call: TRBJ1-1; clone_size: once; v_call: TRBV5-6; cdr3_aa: CASSSLTTPGPRVDTEAFF; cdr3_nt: TGTGCCAGCAGCTCCTTGACCACTCCGGGTCCCCGTGTGGACACTGAAGCTTTCTTT
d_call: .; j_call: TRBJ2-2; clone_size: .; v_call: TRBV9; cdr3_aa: CASSMTGNTGELFF; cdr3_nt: TGTGCCAGCAGCATGACAGGGAACACCGGGGAGCTGTTTTTT
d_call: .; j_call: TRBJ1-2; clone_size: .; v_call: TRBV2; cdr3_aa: CASADWAYGYTF; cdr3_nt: TGTGCCAGCGCCGATTGGGCCTATGGCTACACCTTC
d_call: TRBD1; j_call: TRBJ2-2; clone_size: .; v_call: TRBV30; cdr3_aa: CAWGGTRTGENGELFF; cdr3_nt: TGTGCCTGGGGGGGGACTCGGACAGGGGAGAACGGGGAGCTGTTTTTT
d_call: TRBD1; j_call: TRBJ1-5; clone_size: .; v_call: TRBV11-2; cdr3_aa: CASSPAPDREAQPQHF; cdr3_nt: TGTGCCAGCAGCCCAGCCCCGGACAGGGAGGCTCAGCCCCAGCATTTT